The next 14 T cell receptor beta chains were all read from a single sample in a study of blood T cell repertoires in COVID-19. Measured with immunoSEQ multiplex PCR; TCRdb has only the in-frame clones, and not every one. In the table there are around 49,000 clones, about 89% of which are singletons. Material for sequencing was peripheral blood. All receptors come from a human donor in a cohort sampled during active COVID-19.

This chain joins TRBV4-1 and TRBJ1-4; D gene unclear. This CDR3 has 17 amino acids. Germline CDR1 and CDR2: MGHRA and YSYEKL. Trimming removed 1 base from V and 4 bases from J, with 16 bases in between. The CDR3 DNA is TGCGCCAGCAGCCAAGGAAACATCCGCACCATTAATGAAAAACTGTTTTTT. Its protein product is CASSQGNIRTINEKLFF.

CDR3 DNA sequence: TGTGCCAGCTCACCGATCAGGGGGGATAGCAATCAGCCCCAGCATTTT. This translates into CASSPIRGDSNQPQHF. The chain recombines TRBV18 with TRBJ1-5; 7 nucleotides match TRBD1. This CDR3 region has 16 residues. J was trimmed by 0 bases and V by 3 bases; bases with no gene match: 5. CDR1 is KGHSH and CDR2 is LQKENI in the germline V gene.

The chain links TRBV18 to TRBJ2-7; D might be TRBD2 (6 bases). The germline V gene has CDR1 KGHSH and CDR2 LQKENI. This CDR3 is 16 amino acids long. Trimming stripped 2 bases from V and 4 bases from J, with 18 bases between. The CDR3 reads CASSPRAGQGGYEQYF. The CDR3 region has the DNA TGTGCCAGCTCACCAAGGGCGGGTCAGGGAGGATACGAGCAGTACTTC.

Comment on this clone: Other nucleotide sequences in the sample specify the same CDR3. This sequence joins TRBV30 and TRBJ2-1; a weak D match, TRBD2 (7 bases). The germline V gene has CDR1 GTSNPN and CDR2 SVGIG (reference sequence). The CDR3 has 14 amino acids. The V end was cut by 4 bases, the J end by 7 bases, with 17 bases between. This CDR3 reads CAWTRGRGVNEQFF. As DNA, the CDR3 is TGTGCCTGGACTAGGGGGAGGGGGGTAAATGAGCAGTTCTTC.

The chain is built from TRBV6-2 or TRBV6-3 and TRBJ1-5; no clear D. Trimming cost V 6 bases and J 2 bases, with 14 bases left between them. The CDR3 is 15 residues long. Per the germline V gene, CDR1 is MNHEY and CDR2 is SVGEGT. The CDR3 protein is CASRYGSGGNQPQHF. Written as DNA, the CDR3 is TGTGCCAGCAGATACGGGTCCGGGGGCAATCAGCCCCAGCATTTT.

The CDR3: CASSQVGARPVFF. The CDR3 nucleotides read TGTGCCAGCAGCCAAGTGGGAGCGAGGCCAGTGTTCTTC. The chain carries TRBV3-1 (or the pseudogene TRBV3-2) and TRBJ2-1; perhaps TRBD2 as D (5 bases). Germline V gene lookup returns CDR1 LGHDT and CDR2 YNNKEL (reference sequence). V was shortened by 1 base and J by 15 bases, with 16 bases between the two germline ends. The CDR3 runs 13 residues.

The chain joins TRBV5-1 to TRBJ2-7; possible D gene TRBD1, 5 bases. With 5 bases removed from V and 5 bases from J, the gap between germline ends came to 17 bases. Germline values: CDR1 SGHRS, CDR2 YFSETQ. This CDR3 region has 14 residues. CDR3 bases: TGCGCCAGCAGGACCACCACTCAGGGAAACGAGCAGTACTTC. Amino acids: CASRTTTQGNEQYF.

This sequence joins TRBV21-1 and TRBJ2-4; the D call of TRBD2 is as the table states it, not checked on the DNA. TRBV21-1 is annotated as a pseudogene. CDR3 length equals 17 residues. CDR3 nucleotides: TGTGCCAGCAGCAAAGCACATCGGGGGGCAGATGAAAACATTCAGTACTTC. Translation gives CASSKAHRGADENIQYF.

The table lists this clone with a few counts. The V and J genes are TRBV5-6 and TRBJ1-5, with 9 nucleotides matching TRBD1. The length of the CDR3 is 13 residues. Germline CDR1 SGHDT, CDR2 YYEEEE. Trimming cost V 4 bases and J 9 bases; bases outside gene matches: 5. The CDR3 nucleotides read TGTGCCAGCAGCATGACAGGGGGAGGGCCCCAGCATTTT. This sequence encodes CASSMTGGGPQHF.

V gene TRBV28 combines with J gene TRBJ2-7; the D is unclear. Germline loops: CDR1 MDHEN, CDR2 SYDVKM. Trimming left V 7 bases short and J 5 bases short, with 15 bases between. The CDR3 loop spans 13 amino acids. This CDR3 is CASIAPERHEQYF. The CDR3 nucleotides are TGTGCCAGCATAGCACCCGAAAGGCACGAGCAGTACTTC.

This chain connects TRBV5-5 to TRBJ2-1, with a tentative D call TRBD1 (6 bases). V was trimmed by 1 base and J by 7 bases, leaving 15 bases between them. This CDR3 spans 15 amino acids. Germline CDR1 reads SGHKS; CDR2 reads YYEKEE (reference sequence). CDR3 sequence reads: CASSLSSGRGNEQFF. CDR3 nucleotides: TGTGCCAGCAGCTTGAGCTCAGGCAGGGGAAATGAGCAGTTCTTC.

This rearrangement joins TRBV5-4 to TRBJ1-1; the D is unclear. Germline loops: CDR1 SGHNT, CDR2 YYREEE (reference sequence). V lost 0 bases and J 1 base, leaving 10 bases between the germline ends. The length of the CDR3 is 15 residues. CDR3 coding DNA: TGTGCCAGCAGCTTGGTTCAGGAATGGAACACTGAAGCTTTCTTT. Translating gives CASSLVQEWNTEAFF.

The chain's CDR3 is CASSSRGSGFMREQYF. CDR3 sequence (DNA): TGTGCCAGCAGTTCCCGGGGATCGGGTTTCATGAGGGAGCAGTACTTC. The chain combines TRBV27 with TRBJ2-7; D may be TRBD2 (5 bases). Trimming stripped 4 bases from V and 7 bases from J, with 23 bases between. Germline-derived CDR1 and CDR2 are MNHEY and SMNVEV (reference sequence). The CDR3 covers 16 residues.

The rearrangement links TRBV27 to TRBJ1-2; TRBD1 aligns across 7 bases. Germline V CDR1 and CDR2: MNHEY, SMNVEV (reference sequence). J gave up 7 bases and V 5 bases, and 7 bases lay outside the gene matches. The CDR3 is 13 amino acids. The chain's CDR3 is CASSGDRVIGYTF. CDR3 sequence (DNA): TGTGCCAGCAGTGGAGACAGGGTGATTGGCTACACCTTC.